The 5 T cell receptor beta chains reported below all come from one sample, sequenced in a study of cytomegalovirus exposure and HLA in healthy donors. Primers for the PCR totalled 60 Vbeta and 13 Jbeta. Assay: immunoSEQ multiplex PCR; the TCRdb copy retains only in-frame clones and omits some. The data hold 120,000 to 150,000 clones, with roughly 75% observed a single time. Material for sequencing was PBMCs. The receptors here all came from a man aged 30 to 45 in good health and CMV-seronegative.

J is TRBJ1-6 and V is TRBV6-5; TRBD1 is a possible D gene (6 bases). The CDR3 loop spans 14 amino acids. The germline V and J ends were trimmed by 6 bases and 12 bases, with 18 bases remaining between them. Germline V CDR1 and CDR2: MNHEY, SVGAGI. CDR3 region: CASSLSGAQRPLHF. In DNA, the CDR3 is TGTGCCAGCAGCTTATCAGGGGCCCAACGACCCCTCCACTTT.

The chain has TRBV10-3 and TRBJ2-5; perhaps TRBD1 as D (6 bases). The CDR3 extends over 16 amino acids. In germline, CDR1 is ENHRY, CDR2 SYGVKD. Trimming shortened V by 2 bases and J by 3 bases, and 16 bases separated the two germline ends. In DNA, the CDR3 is TGTGCCATCAGTGAGCCCCCAGGGACATCCGAAGAGACCCAGTACTTC. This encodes CAISEPPGTSEETQYF.

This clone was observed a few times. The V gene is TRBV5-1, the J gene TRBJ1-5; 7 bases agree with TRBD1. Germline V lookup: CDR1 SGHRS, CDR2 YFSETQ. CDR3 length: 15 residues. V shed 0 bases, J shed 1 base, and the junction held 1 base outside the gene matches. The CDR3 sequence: CASSLGQGSNQPQHF. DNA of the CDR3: TGCGCCAGCAGCTTGGGACAGGGAAGCAATCAGCCCCAGCATTTT. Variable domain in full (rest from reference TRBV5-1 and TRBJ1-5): KAGVTQTPRYLIKTRGQQVTLSCSPISGHRSVSWYQQTPGQGLQFLFEYFSETQRNKGNFPGRFSGRQFSNSRSEMNVSTLELGDSALYLCASSLGQGSNQPQHFGDGTRLSIL.

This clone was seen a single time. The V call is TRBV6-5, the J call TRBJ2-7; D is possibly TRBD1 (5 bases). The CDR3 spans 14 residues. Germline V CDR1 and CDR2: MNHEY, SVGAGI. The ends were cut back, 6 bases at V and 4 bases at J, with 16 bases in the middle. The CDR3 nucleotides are TGTGCCAGCAGCCCCCTCCAGGGTTCATACGAGCAGTACTTC. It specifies CASSPLQGSYEQYF.

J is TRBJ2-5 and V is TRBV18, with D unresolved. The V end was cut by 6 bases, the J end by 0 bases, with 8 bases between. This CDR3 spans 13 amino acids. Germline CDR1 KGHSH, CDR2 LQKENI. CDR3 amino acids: CASSPINQETQYF. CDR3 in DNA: TGTGCCAGCTCGCCTATCAACCAAGAGACCCAGTACTTC.